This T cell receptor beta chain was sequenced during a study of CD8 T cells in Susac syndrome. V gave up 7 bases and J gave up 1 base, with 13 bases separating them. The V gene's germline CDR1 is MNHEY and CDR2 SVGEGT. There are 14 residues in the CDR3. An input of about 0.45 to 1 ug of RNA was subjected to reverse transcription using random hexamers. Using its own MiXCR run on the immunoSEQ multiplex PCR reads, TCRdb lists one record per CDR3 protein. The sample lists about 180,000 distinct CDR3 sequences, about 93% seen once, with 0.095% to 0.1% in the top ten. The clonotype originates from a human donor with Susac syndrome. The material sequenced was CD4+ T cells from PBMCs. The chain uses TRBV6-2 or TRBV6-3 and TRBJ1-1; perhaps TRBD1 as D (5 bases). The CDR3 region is CASNLGHSNTEAFF. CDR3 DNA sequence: TGTGCCAGCAATCTTGGACACTCGAACACTGAAGCTTTCTTT.